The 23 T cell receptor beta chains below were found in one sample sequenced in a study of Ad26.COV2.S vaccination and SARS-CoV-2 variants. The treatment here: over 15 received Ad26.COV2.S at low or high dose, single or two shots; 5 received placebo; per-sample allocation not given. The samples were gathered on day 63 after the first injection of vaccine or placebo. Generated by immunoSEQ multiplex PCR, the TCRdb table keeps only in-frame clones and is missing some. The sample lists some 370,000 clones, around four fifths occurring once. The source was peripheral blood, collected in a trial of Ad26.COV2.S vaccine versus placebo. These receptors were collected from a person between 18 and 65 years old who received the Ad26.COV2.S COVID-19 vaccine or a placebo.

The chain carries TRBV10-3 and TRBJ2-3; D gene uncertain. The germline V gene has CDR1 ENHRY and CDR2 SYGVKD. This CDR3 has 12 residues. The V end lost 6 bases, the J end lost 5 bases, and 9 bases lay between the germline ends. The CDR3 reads CAISDHRDTQYF. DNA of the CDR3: TGTGCCATCAGCGACCATCGAGATACGCAGTATTTT.

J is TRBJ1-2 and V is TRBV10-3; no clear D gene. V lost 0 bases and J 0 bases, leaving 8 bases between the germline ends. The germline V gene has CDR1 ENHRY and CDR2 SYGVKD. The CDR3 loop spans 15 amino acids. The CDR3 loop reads CAISESIEANYGYTF. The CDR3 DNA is TGTGCCATCAGTGAGTCGATTGAAGCTAACTATGGCTACACCTTC.

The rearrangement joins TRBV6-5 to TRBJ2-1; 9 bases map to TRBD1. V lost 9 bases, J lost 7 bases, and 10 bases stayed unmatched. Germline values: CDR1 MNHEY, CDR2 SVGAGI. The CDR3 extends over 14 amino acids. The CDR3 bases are TGTGCCAGTCGCGAGGGACAGGGTTGGAATGAGCAGTTCTTC. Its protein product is CASREGQGWNEQFF.

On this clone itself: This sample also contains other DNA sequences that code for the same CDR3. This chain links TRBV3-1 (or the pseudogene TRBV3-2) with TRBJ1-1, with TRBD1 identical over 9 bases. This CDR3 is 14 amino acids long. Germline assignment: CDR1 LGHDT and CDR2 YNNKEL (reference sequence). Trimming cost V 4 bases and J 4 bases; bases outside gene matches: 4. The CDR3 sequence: CASSLGQGTTEAFF. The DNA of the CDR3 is TGTGCCAGCAGCCTGGGACAGGGTACCACTGAAGCTTTCTTT.

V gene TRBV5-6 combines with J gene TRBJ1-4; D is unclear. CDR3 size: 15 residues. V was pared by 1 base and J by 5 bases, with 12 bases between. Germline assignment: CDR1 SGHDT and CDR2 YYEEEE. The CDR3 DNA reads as TGTGCCAGCAGCTTGTGGGGAGGTTGGAATGAAAAACTGTTTTTT. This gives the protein CASSLWGGWNEKLFF.

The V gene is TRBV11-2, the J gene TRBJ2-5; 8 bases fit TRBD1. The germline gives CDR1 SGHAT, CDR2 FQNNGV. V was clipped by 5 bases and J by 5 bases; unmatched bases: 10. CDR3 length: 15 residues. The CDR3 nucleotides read TGTGCCAGCAGCGGTGGGACAGGTGTTCTTGAGACCCAGTACTTC. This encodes CASSGGTGVLETQYF.

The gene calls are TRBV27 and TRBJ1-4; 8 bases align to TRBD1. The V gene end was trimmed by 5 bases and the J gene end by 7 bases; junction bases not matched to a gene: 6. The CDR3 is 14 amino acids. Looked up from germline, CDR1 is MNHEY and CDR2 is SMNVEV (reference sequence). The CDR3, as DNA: TGTGCCAGCAGTCGGGACAGGAGGGGTGAAAAACTGTTTTTT. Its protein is CASSRDRRGEKLFF. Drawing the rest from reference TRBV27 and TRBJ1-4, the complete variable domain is EAQVTQNPRYLITVTGKKLTVTCSQNMNHEYMSWYRQDPGLGLRQIYYSMNVEVTDKGDVPEGYKVSRKEKRNFPLILESPSPNQTSLYFCASSRDRRGEKLFFGSGTQLSVL.

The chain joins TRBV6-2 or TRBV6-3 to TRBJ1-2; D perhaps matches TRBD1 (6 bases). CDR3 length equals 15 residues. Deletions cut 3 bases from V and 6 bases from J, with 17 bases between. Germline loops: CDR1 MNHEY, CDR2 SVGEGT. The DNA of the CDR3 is TGTGCCAGCAGTTATCGAGTCAGGGGCGTTGATGGCTACACCTTC. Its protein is CASSYRVRGVDGYTF.

The CDR3 spells CATSDLPATSGSDEQFF. CDR3 nucleotide sequence: TGTGCCACCAGTGATTTGCCTGCCACTAGCGGGAGCGATGAGCAGTTCTTC. This chain links TRBV24-1 with TRBJ2-1; 11 positions agree with TRBD2. The CDR3 contains 17 residues. V lost 0 bases, J lost 8 bases, and 8 bases stayed unmatched. CDR1 and CDR2 (germline): KGHDR, SFDVKD.

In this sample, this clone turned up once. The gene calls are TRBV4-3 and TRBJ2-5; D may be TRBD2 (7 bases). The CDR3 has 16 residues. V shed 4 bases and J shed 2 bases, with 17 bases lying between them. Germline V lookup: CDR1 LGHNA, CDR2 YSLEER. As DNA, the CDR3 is TGCGCCAGCAGCCTGACCTTAAGGGGGGGACAAGAGACCCAGTACTTC. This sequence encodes CASSLTLRGGQETQYF.

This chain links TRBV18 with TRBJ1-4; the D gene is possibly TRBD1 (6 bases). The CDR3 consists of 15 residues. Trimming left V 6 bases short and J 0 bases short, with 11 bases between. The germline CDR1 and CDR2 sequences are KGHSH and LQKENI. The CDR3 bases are TGTGCCAGCTCGACGGGGGGCTCAACTAATGAAAAACTGTTTTTT. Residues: CASSTGGSTNEKLFF. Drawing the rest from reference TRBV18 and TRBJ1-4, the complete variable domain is NAGVMQNPRHLVRRRGQEARLRCSPMKGHSHVYWYRQLPEEGLKFMVYLQKENIIDESGMPKERFSAEFPKEGPSILRIQQVVRGDSAAYFCASSTGGSTNEKLFFGSGTQLSVL.

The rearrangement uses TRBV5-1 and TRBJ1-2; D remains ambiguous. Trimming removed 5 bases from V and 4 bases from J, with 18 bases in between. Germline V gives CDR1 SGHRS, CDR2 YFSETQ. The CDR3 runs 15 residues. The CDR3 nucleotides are TGCGCCAGCAGGCCGGAACCCGGCAACGGCTATGGCTACACCTTC. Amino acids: CASRPEPGNGYGYTF.

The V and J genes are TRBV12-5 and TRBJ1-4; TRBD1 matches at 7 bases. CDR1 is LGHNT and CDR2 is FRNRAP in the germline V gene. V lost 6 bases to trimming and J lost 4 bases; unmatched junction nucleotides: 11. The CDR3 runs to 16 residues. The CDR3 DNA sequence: TGTGCTAGTGGCTGGGACAGTAGACTTCTTAATGAAAAACTGTTTTTT. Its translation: CASGWDSRLLNEKLFF.

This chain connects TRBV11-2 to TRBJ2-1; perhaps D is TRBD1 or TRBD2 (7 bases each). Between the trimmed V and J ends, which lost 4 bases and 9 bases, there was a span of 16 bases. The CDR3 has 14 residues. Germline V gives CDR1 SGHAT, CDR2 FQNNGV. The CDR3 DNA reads TGTGCCAGCAGCTCCCAACCAGGGGGGGTTGAGCAGTTCTTC. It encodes CASSSQPGGVEQFF. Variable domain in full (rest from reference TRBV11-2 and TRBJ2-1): EAGVAQSPRYKIIEKRQSVAFWCNPISGHATLYWYQQILGQGPKLLIQFQNNGVVDDSQLPKDRFSAERLKGVDSTLKIQPAKLEDSAVYLCASSSQPGGVEQFFGPGTRLTVL.

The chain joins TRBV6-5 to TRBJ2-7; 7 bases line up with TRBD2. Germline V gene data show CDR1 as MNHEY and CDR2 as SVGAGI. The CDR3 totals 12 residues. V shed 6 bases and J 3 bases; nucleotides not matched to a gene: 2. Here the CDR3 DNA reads TGTGCCAGCAGCTCGGGGGGCTACGAGCAGTACTTC. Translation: CASSSGGYEQYF.

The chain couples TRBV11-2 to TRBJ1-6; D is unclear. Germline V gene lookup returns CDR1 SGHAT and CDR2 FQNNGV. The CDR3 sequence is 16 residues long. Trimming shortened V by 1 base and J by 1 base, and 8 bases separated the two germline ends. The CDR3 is CASSLALGSYNSPLHF. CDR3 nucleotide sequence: TGTGCCAGCAGCTTAGCCCTGGGGTCCTATAATTCACCCCTCCACTTT.

The CDR3 region is CASDRGSPLAKNIQYF. The CDR3 DNA sequence: TGTGCCAGCGACAGGGGTTCACCTTTAGCCAAAAACATTCAGTACTTC. V is TRBV18 and J is TRBJ2-4, with 8 nucleotides matching TRBD1. CDR1 is KGHSH, CDR2 LQKENI, per germline. Trimming at V came to 8 bases and at J to 0 bases, leaving 9 bases not matched to a gene. CDR3 length: 16 amino acids.

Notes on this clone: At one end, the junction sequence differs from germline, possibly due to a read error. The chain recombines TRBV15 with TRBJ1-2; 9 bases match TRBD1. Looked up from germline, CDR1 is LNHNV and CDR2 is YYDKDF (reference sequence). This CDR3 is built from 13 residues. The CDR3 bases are TGTGCCACCAGCAGAGGTCGGACAGGGGCTTTCTCCTTC. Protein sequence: CATSRGRTGAFSF.

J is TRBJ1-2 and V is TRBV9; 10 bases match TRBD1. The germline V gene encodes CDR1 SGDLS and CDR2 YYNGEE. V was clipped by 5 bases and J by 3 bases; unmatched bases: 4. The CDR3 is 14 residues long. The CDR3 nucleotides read TGTGCCAGCAGTCAGGGACAGGGGTACTATGGCTACACCTTC. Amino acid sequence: CASSQGQGYYGYTF.

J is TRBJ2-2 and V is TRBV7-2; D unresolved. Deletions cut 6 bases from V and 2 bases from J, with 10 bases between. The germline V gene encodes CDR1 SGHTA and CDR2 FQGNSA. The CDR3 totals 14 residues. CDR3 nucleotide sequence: TGTGCCAGCAGTCTTATATATAACACCGGGGAGCTGTTTTTT. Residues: CASSLIYNTGELFF.

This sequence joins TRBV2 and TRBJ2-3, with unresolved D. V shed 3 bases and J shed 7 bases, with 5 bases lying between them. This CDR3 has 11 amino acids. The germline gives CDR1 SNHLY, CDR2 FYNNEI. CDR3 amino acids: CASSEGNTQYF. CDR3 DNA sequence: TGTGCCAGCAGTGAGGGCAATACGCAGTATTTT.

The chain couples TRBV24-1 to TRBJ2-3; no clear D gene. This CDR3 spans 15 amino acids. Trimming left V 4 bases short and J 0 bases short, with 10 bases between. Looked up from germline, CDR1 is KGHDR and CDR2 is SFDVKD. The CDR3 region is CATSELRFSTDTQYF. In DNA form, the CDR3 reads TGTGCCACCAGTGAACTTAGATTTAGCACAGATACGCAGTATTTT.

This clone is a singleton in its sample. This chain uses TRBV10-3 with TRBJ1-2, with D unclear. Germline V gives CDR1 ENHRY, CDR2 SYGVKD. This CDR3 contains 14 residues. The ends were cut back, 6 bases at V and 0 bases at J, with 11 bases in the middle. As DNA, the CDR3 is TGTGCCATCAGGTCGGAAAAGACTAACTATGGCTACACCTTC. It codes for CAIRSEKTNYGYTF.